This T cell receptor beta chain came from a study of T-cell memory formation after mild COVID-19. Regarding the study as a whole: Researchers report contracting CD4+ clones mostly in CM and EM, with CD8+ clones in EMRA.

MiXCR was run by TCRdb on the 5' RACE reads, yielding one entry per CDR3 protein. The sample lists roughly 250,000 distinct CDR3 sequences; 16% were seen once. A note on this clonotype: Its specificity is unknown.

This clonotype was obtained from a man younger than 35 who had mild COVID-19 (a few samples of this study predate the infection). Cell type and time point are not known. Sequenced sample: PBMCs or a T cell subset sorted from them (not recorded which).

CDR3: CASSSGQGGQTQYF. The CDR3 DNA is TGTGCCAGCAGCTCGGGACAGGGAGGGCAGACCCAGTACTTC. The chain employs TRBV7-9 and TRBJ2-5; 9 bases align to TRBD1. The germline CDR1 and CDR2 sequences are SEHNR and FQNEAQ (reference sequence). This CDR3 is built from 14 residues. The trim removed 4 bases at V and 6 bases at J, leaving 6 bases unmatched. The whole variable domain, filled in from reference TRBV7-9 and TRBJ2-5, reads DTGVSQNPRHKITKRGQNVTFRCDPISEHNRLYWYRQTLGQGPEFLTYFQNEAQLEKSRLLSDRFSAERPKGSFSTLEIQRTEQGDSAMYLCASSSGQGGQTQYFGPGTRLLVL.